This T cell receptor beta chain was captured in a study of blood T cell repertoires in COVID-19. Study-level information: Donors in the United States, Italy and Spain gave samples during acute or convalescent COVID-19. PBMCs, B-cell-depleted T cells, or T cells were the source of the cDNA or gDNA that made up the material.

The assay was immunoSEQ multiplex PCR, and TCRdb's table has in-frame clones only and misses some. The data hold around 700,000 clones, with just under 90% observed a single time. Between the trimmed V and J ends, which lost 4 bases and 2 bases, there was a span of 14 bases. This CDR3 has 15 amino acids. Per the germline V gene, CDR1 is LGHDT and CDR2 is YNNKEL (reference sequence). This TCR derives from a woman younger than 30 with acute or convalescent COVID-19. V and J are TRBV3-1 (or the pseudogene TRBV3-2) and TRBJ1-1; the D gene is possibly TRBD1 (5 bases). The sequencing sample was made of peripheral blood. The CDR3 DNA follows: TGTGCCAGCAGCCGGTCGTCCGGGGGTAACACTGAAGCTTTCTTT. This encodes CASSRSSGGNTEAFF.